Included here is one T cell receptor beta chain sequence, with context. This sample stems from a study of CD8+ T cells in alopecia areata. RNA, once extracted, was reverse transcribed into cDNA for use as the sequencing template. Measured with immunoSEQ multiplex PCR; TCRdb has only the in-frame clones, and not every one. This sample has around 190,000 clones, with roughly 70% found just once. This sample's treatment: oral pan-JAK inhibitor, 5-10 mg twice daily. The CDR3 spans 15 residues. Trimming shortened V by 0 bases and J by 0 bases, and 9 bases separated the two germline ends. CDR1 is GTSNPN and CDR2 is SVGIG in the germline V gene (reference sequence).

The chain joins TRBV30 to TRBJ1-3; no clear D gene. This material consisted of CD4+ T cells sorted from blood, taken around week 49, from a patient treated with tofacitinib. The sequence was obtained from a human donor with alopecia areata. The CDR3 sequence: CAWSVPLSSGNTIYF. The CDR3 DNA reads as TGTGCCTGGAGTGTACCGTTGAGCTCTGGAAACACCATATATTTT.